One sample yielded the 12 T cell receptor beta chains listed below, sequenced in a study of naive and memory T cell subsets. Two oligonucleotides, mixed equimolar, formed the beta constant-region primer covering TRBC1 and TRBC2. The ligated cDNA underwent four PCR rounds using SP2 and nested alpha and beta constant-region primers. MiXCR, applied by TCRdb to the UMI-ligation and nested PCR reads, yields one record per CDR3 protein. The sample yields 8,500 to 10,000 distinct CDR3 sequences, around 5.6% seen once. Sequenced: CD4+ TEMRA cells from blood. Subset denoted: effector memory re-expressing CD45RA, CD45RA+ CD27-. All receptors derive from a human donor in good health.

This clonotype occurred many times. The J gene is TRBJ1-6, the V gene TRBV20-1; D perhaps matches TRBD1 (6 bases). The V gene lost 4 bases and the J gene lost 4 bases, with 26 bases spanning the gap. CDR3 size: 19 residues. In germline, CDR1 is DFQATT, CDR2 SNEGSKA (reference sequence). The CDR3 DNA follows: TGCAGTGCTATTTCGGACAGTCGTAGCATCCGAGAGTATAATTCACCCCTCCACTTT. Translation gives CSAISDSRSIREYNSPLHF.

This clonotype came up a few times. This chain connects TRBV2 to TRBJ1-2, with a tentative D call TRBD1 (6 bases). CDR3 length equals 12 residues. Germline V CDR1 and CDR2: SNHLY, FYNNEI. V lost 6 bases, J lost 4 bases, and 9 bases lay in between. CDR3 DNA sequence: TGTGCCAGCAGAAGACAGGCCTATGGCTACACCTTC. Its protein is CASRRQAYGYTF. Full variable domain (missing parts from reference TRBV2 and TRBJ1-2): EPEVTQTPSHQVTQMGQEVILRCVPISNHLYFYWYRQILGQKVEFLVSFYNNEISEKSEIFDDQFSVERPDGSNFTLKIRSTKLEDSAMYFCASRRQAYGYTFGSGTRLTVV.

V usage is TRBV7-2 and J usage is TRBJ2-7, with 8 bases identical to TRBD2. V lost 3 bases, J lost 2 bases, and 0 bases stayed unmatched. Germline CDR1 and CDR2: SGHTA and FQGNSA. The CDR3 runs 13 residues. The CDR3: CASSLGLAYEQYF. In nucleotides, the CDR3 is TGTGCCAGCAGCTTGGGACTAGCCTACGAGCAGTACTTC. The whole variable domain, filled in from reference TRBV7-2 and TRBJ2-7, reads GAGVSQSPSNKVTEKGKDVELRCDPISGHTALYWYRQSLGQGLEFLIYFQGNSAPDKSGLPSDRFSAERTGGSVSTLTIQRTQQEDSAVYLCASSLGLAYEQYFGPGTRLTVT.

V and J are TRBV24-1 and TRBJ2-2, with 10 bases fitting TRBD1. The CDR3 covers 16 residues. The germline V gene has CDR1 KGHDR and CDR2 SFDVKD. V shed 8 bases and J 0 bases; nucleotides not matched to a gene: 5. The CDR3 region is CATTSGTGANTGELFF. DNA of the CDR3: TGTGCCACCACCTCCGGGACAGGGGCGAACACCGGGGAGCTGTTTTTT.

At least ten counts were recorded for this clonotype. V usage is TRBV7-2 and J usage is TRBJ1-4; 8 bases line up with TRBD1. Germline V gene lookup returns CDR1 SGHTA and CDR2 FQGNSA. The V gene end was trimmed by 5 bases and the J gene end by 7 bases; junction bases not matched to a gene: 18. CDR3 length: 18 residues. DNA for the CDR3: TGTGCCAGCAGCCGAGGACGTACTTCAGGGGGCTTCAGTGAAAAACTGTTTTTT. This encodes CASSRGRTSGGFSEKLFF.

In its sample, this clonotype ranks as medium-sized. This chain connects TRBV20-1 to TRBJ2-1; 10 nucleotides match TRBD2. The germline gives CDR1 DFQATT, CDR2 SNEGSKA (reference sequence). The trim removed 1 base at V and 0 bases at J, leaving 0 bases unmatched. The CDR3 extends over 15 amino acids. Here the CDR3 reads CSARGLAGSYNEQFF. The CDR3 nucleotides read TGCAGTGCTAGAGGACTAGCGGGCTCCTACAATGAGCAGTTCTTC.

The rearrangement joins TRBV2 to TRBJ1-1, with no clear D. V was trimmed by 4 bases and J by 1 base, leaving 7 bases between them. This CDR3 has 13 residues. Per the germline V gene, CDR1 is SNHLY and CDR2 is FYNNEI. CDR3 residues: CASSGSQNTEAFF. As DNA, the CDR3 is TGTGCCAGCAGTGGAAGTCAGAACACTGAAGCTTTCTTT.

This clonotype appeared many times. The rearrangement joins TRBV20-1 to TRBJ1-1; TRBD1 is a possible D gene (6 bases). The germline V gene encodes CDR1 DFQATT and CDR2 SNEGSKA (reference sequence). Trimming left V 0 bases short and J 6 bases short, with 17 bases between. The length of the CDR3 is 15 residues. The CDR3 reads CSARESRGYDAEAFF. The CDR3 DNA follows: TGCAGTGCTAGAGAATCCAGGGGTTACGACGCTGAAGCTTTCTTT.

This clonotype appeared a few times. The rearrangement links TRBV27 to TRBJ1-6; D ambiguous. The V gene's germline CDR1 is MNHEY and CDR2 SMNVEV (reference sequence). Trimming took off 3 bases at V and 0 bases at J, with 6 bases between the two ends. The CDR3 is 15 amino acids. The CDR3 region has the DNA TGTGCCAGCAGTTTGGGGAGCTCCTATAATTCACCCCTCCACTTT. It yields the protein CASSLGSSYNSPLHF.

This clonotype appeared many times. The V and J genes are TRBV7-9 and TRBJ1-1; TRBD1 matches 9 bases. The CDR3 extends over 13 amino acids. Germline loops: CDR1 SEHNR, CDR2 FQNEAQ (reference sequence). J lost 9 bases, V lost 6 bases, and 8 bases had no gene match. CDR3: CASRLIQGAQAFF. The CDR3 DNA is TGTGCCAGCAGATTAATACAGGGGGCTCAAGCTTTCTTT.

The CDR3 bases are TGTGCCAGCAGCGCAAGGACAGCTCATCAGCCCCAGCATTTT. It codes for CASSARTAHQPQHF. The chain carries TRBV2 and TRBJ1-5; perhaps TRBD1 as D (6 bases). Per the germline V gene, CDR1 is SNHLY and CDR2 is FYNNEI. V gave up 6 bases and J gave up 5 bases, with 14 bases separating them. The CDR3 runs to 14 residues.

Ten or more counts support this clonotype. The CDR3 DNA sequence: TGCAGTGCTAGACCGACTAGCGGGGGGACACAAGAGACCCAGTACTTC. Its protein is CSARPTSGGTQETQYF. V usage is TRBV20-1 and J usage is TRBJ2-5, with 13 bases that match TRBD2. CDR3 length equals 16 residues. The ends lost 2 bases at V and 2 bases at J; junction bases unmatched: 5. Germline V gene sequence: CDR1 DFQATT, CDR2 SNEGSKA (reference sequence).